The 29 T cell receptor beta chains in this list originate from one sample, sequenced in a study of CD8 T cells in ankylosing spondylitis. One entry per CDR3 protein results from TCRdb running MiXCR on the 5' RACE reads. Among 200,000 to 300,000 distinct CDR3 sequences, 7.5% to 9% were seen once, and the ten largest hold almost 7%. Material: blood, either unsorted or a sorted T cell fraction (not recorded which). The origin of the receptors is a male donor with ankylosing spondylitis or in good health (not recorded which).

This clonotype was counted at least ten times. This chain joins TRBV7-9 and TRBJ1-1; D unresolved. CDR1 is SEHNR and CDR2 is FQNEAQ in the germline V gene (reference sequence). The V end was cut by 1 base, the J end by 1 base, with 10 bases between. CDR3 length equals 15 residues. Here the CDR3 reads CASSLVWQKNTEAFF. CDR3 sequence (DNA): TGTGCCAGCAGCTTAGTTTGGCAGAAGAACACTGAAGCTTTCTTT.

There are many counts of this clonotype. The J gene is TRBJ1-2, the V gene TRBV7-2, with D perhaps TRBD1 (6 bases). Germline V gene sequence: CDR1 SGHTA, CDR2 FQGNSA. The V and J ends lost 4 bases and 4 bases respectively, with 19 bases between them. The CDR3 contains 16 residues. The CDR3 nucleotides read TGTGCCAGCAGCTCACACAGCGGGGGCCAAGGCTATGGCTACACCTTC. This encodes CASSSHSGGQGYGYTF.

This clonotype was detected many times. The V call is TRBV29-1, the J call TRBJ2-7; no reliable D call. CDR1 SQVTM and CDR2 ANQGSEA come from the germline V gene. V was pared by 0 bases and J by 5 bases, with 11 bases between. This CDR3 comprises 13 residues. CDR3 loop: CSVEDWGRHEQYF. In DNA, the CDR3 is TGCAGCGTTGAAGACTGGGGTCGGCACGAGCAGTACTTC.

This clonotype has at least ten counts. The V gene is TRBV2, the J gene TRBJ1-3; D perhaps matches TRBD1 (6 bases). V was pared by 1 base and J by 1 base, with 8 bases between. Germline CDR1 SNHLY, CDR2 FYNNEI. This CDR3 contains 15 residues. The CDR3 DNA reads TGTGCCAGCAGTGAAGAAGGGGGTTCTGGAAACACCATATATTTT. It encodes CASSEEGGSGNTIYF.

This clonotype was recorded at least ten times. The chain has TRBV7-2 and TRBJ2-7, with D possibly TRBD2 on 6 matching bases. In germline, CDR1 is SGHTA, CDR2 FQGNSA. V was cut by 4 bases and J by 0 bases, with 13 bases left in between. This CDR3 comprises 15 residues. Here the CDR3 reads CASSSWGVDSYEQYF. The CDR3, as DNA: TGTGCCAGCAGCTCCTGGGGGGTAGACTCCTACGAGCAGTACTTC.

Many counts were recorded for this clonotype. The chain joins TRBV5-1 to TRBJ1-2, with 9 bases fitting TRBD1. Germline CDR1 SGHRS, CDR2 YFSETQ. The CDR3 contains 13 residues. Losses at the gene ends were 4 bases for V and 8 bases for J; bases not matched to a gene: 6. The CDR3 bases are TGCGCCAGCAGCCAGGGACAGGGAAGAGGCTACACCTTC. Amino acid sequence: CASSQGQGRGYTF.

This clonotype was seen at least ten times. The chain links TRBV20-1 to TRBJ2-7, with TRBD2 matching over 8 bases. V was pared by 5 bases and J by 2 bases, with 8 bases of the junction left unmatched. The CDR3 runs 14 residues. The germline V gene encodes CDR1 DFQATT and CDR2 SNEGSKA (reference sequence). This CDR3 reads CSAGIAGTPYEQYF. CDR3 DNA: TGCAGTGCTGGAATAGCGGGGACCCCCTACGAGCAGTACTTC.

V and J are TRBV7-9 and TRBJ2-3, with 8 bases fitting TRBD2. Germline trimming cut 6 bases from V and 6 bases from J; bases unmatched to any gene: 8. From germline, CDR1 is SEHNR and CDR2 FQNEAQ (reference sequence). The CDR3 spans 14 residues. This chain's CDR3 is CASRTGGAGDTQYF. In DNA, the CDR3 is TGTGCCAGCAGGACCGGGGGGGCTGGCGATACGCAGTATTTT.

In this sample, this clonotype turned up many times. This chain connects TRBV20-1 to TRBJ2-3; a weak D match, TRBD2 (6 bases). The CDR3 loop spans 13 amino acids. V was shortened by 3 bases and J by 3 bases, with 10 bases between the two germline ends. Germline V CDR1 and CDR2: DFQATT, SNEGSKA (reference sequence). CDR3 sequence: CSASGRSTDTQYF. CDR3 DNA sequence: TGCAGTGCTAGCGGGAGATCTACAGATACGCAGTATTTT.

This clonotype was found many times. The gene calls are TRBV9 and TRBJ2-1, with 8 bases matching TRBD2. The CDR3 has 17 amino acids. The V gene's germline CDR1 is SGDLS and CDR2 YYNGEE. The V segment lost 0 bases and the J segment 4 bases; nucleotides outside the gene matches: 9. CDR3 in amino acids: CASSVANPAGAYNEQFF. CDR3 nucleotide sequence: TGTGCCAGCAGCGTAGCTAACCCAGCGGGGGCGTACAATGAGCAGTTCTTC.

V and J are TRBV12-3 or TRBV12-4 and TRBJ2-1, with 8 nucleotides matching TRBD1. The CDR3 extends over 15 amino acids. With 5 bases clipped from V and 6 bases from J, the junction kept 9 bases outside the gene matches. In DNA form, the CDR3 reads TGTGCCAGCAGTCCGCGGACAGGGATAGTCAATGAGCAGTTCTTC. As protein: CASSPRTGIVNEQFF.

This clonotype was seen at least ten times. This sequence joins TRBV4-3 and TRBJ1-4; D is ambiguous. In germline, CDR1 is LGHNA, CDR2 YSLEER. This CDR3 is 14 amino acids long. Trimming removed 0 bases from V and 8 bases from J, with 10 bases in between. The CDR3 DNA follows: TGCGCCAGCAGCCAAGATGGGCGTCCCGAAAAACTGTTTTTT. This translates into CASSQDGRPEKLFF.

This rearrangement joins TRBV7-2 to TRBJ2-3; D might be TRBD2 (5 bases). Trimming cost V 4 bases and J 2 bases, with 13 bases left between them. The CDR3 covers 15 residues. Germline loops: CDR1 SGHTA, CDR2 FQGNSA. The DNA of the CDR3 is TGTGCCAGCAGCTCACCGGACTGGTACACAGATACGCAGTATTTT. This gives the protein CASSSPDWYTDTQYF.

The sample holds a few counts of this clonotype. The rearrangement links TRBV6-2 or TRBV6-3 to TRBJ2-2; D is possibly TRBD2 (5 bases). Germline CDR1 is MNHEY and CDR2 is SVGEGT. This CDR3 has 16 residues. Trimming took off 2 bases at V and 0 bases at J, with 10 bases between the two ends. CDR3 nucleotide sequence: TGTGCCAGCAGTTACCAACCGGGGTCGAACACCGGGGAGCTGTTTTTT. It specifies CASSYQPGSNTGELFF.

This clonotype was counted at least ten times. The rearrangement uses TRBV5-1 and TRBJ2-5; D uncertain. This CDR3 region has 13 residues. The germline gives CDR1 SGHRS, CDR2 YFSETQ. Trimming shortened V by 2 bases and J by 2 bases, and 7 bases separated the two germline ends. For the CDR3, the DNA is TGCGCCAGCAGCTTAGTAGGGCAAGAGACCCAGTACTTC. Encoded protein: CASSLVGQETQYF. Full variable domain (outside the CDR3, taken from reference TRBV5-1 and TRBJ2-5): KAGVTQTPRYLIKTRGQQVTLSCSPISGHRSVSWYQQTPGQGLQFLFEYFSETQRNKGNFPGRFSGRQFSNSRSEMNVSTLELGDSALYLCASSLVGQETQYFGPGTRLLVL.

This clonotype occurred many times. V usage is TRBV12-3 or TRBV12-4 and J usage is TRBJ2-1; D is undetermined. The V gene lost 5 bases and the J gene lost 4 bases, with 12 bases spanning the gap. This CDR3 is 14 amino acids long. Written as DNA, the CDR3 is TGTGCCAGCAGTGAACCCTCTAGATACAATGAGCAGTTCTTC. Its protein product is CASSEPSRYNEQFF.

This clonotype was observed a few times. The chain recombines TRBV18 with TRBJ2-3, with D perhaps TRBD2 (5 bases). V lost 3 bases and J 4 bases, leaving 17 bases between the germline ends. The CDR3 sequence is 16 residues long. Germline assignment: CDR1 KGHSH and CDR2 LQKENI. The CDR3 here is CASSPRGHGSADTQYF. The CDR3 region has the DNA TGTGCCAGCTCACCGCGAGGGCATGGGAGCGCAGATACGCAGTATTTT.

This clonotype was counted many times. The genes are TRBV5-1 and TRBJ2-3, with D tentatively TRBD1 (6 bases). There are 15 residues in the CDR3. CDR1 is SGHRS and CDR2 is YFSETQ in the germline V gene. Deletions cut 4 bases from V and 0 bases from J, with 12 bases between. In DNA form, the CDR3 reads TGCGCCAGCAGCCCACAGGGAAGGAGCACAGATACGCAGTATTTT. Its protein is CASSPQGRSTDTQYF.

This clonotype was counted ten times or more. V is TRBV30 and J is TRBJ2-1; 9 nucleotides match TRBD2. The V segment lost 4 bases and the J segment 4 bases; nucleotides outside the gene matches: 5. CDR1 and CDR2 (germline): GTSNPN, SVGIG (reference sequence). This CDR3 has 14 amino acids. This chain's CDR3 is CAWNRLAVYNEQFF. CDR3 DNA sequence: TGTGCCTGGAACCGACTAGCGGTTTACAATGAGCAGTTCTTC.

As concerns this clonotype: This sequence may be a read error, since a much larger clone differs from it by one base. This sequence joins TRBV7-3 and TRBJ1-1; 7 nucleotides line up with TRBD1. The CDR3 is 12 residues long. The J segment lost 7 bases and the V segment lost 5 bases, leaving 4 bases of the junction unmatched. Germline loops: CDR1 SGHTA, CDR2 FQGTGA. CDR3 sequence reads: CASSMAGGEAFF. The CDR3 DNA is TGTGCCAGCAGCATGGCAGGGGGTGAAGCTTTCTTT.

This clonotype has a handful of counts. The chain uses TRBV29-1 and TRBJ2-5, with 10 bases fitting TRBD2. Germline CDR1 SQVTM, CDR2 ANQGSEA. This CDR3 spans 13 amino acids. The ends lost 2 bases at V and 4 bases at J; junction bases unmatched: 1. The CDR3 bases are TGCAGCGTTGAAAGCGGGGGGGCAGAGACCCAGTACTTC. Translation: CSVESGGAETQYF.

The chain couples TRBV6-5 to TRBJ1-2; weak D call: TRBD1 (5 bases). The germline CDR1 and CDR2 sequences are MNHEY and SVGAGI. Trimming pared 6 bases from V and 2 bases from J, leaving 19 bases between. The CDR3 runs to 16 residues. CDR3 bases: TGTGCCAGCAGACTCGGGACGCTAGTTTCCAACTATGGCTACACCTTC. It codes for CASRLGTLVSNYGYTF.

There are many counts of this clonotype. This chain connects TRBV20-1 to TRBJ1-2; D is possibly TRBD1 (5 bases). Looked up from germline, CDR1 is DFQATT and CDR2 is SNEGSKA (reference sequence). CDR3 size: 13 residues. Trimming took 3 bases from V and 3 from J, leaving 11 bases between them. The CDR3 DNA is TGCAGTGCTAGTCTTGGGACGGACTATGGCTACACCTTC. Amino acid sequence: CSASLGTDYGYTF.

V is TRBV6-6 and J is TRBJ1-1; D unresolved. From germline, CDR1 is MNHNY and CDR2 SVGAGI (reference sequence). CDR3 length: 13 residues. V gave up 2 bases and J gave up 4 bases, with 8 bases separating them. The CDR3 loop reads CASSYRAGTEAFF. The CDR3 nucleotides read TGTGCCAGCAGTTACAGGGCAGGCACTGAAGCTTTCTTT.

This clonotype was seen a handful of times. This rearrangement joins TRBV10-3 to TRBJ2-3, with a possible D match to TRBD2 (6 bases). Trimming stripped 3 bases from V and 8 bases from J, with 18 bases between. The germline gives CDR1 ENHRY, CDR2 SYGVKD. There are 15 residues in the CDR3. The DNA for the CDR3 is TGTGCCATCAGTGAATGGACGGTCCGCGGGGTTACGCAGTATTTT. This gives the protein CAISEWTVRGVTQYF.

V gene TRBV12-3 or TRBV12-4 combines with J gene TRBJ2-7; the D gene is possibly TRBD2 (5 bases). The CDR3 is 13 residues long. Trimming left V 6 bases short and J 3 bases short, with 12 bases between. CDR3: CASRSGLNYEQYF. CDR3 nucleotides: TGTGCCAGCAGGTCGGGGTTGAACTACGAGCAGTACTTC.

The chain joins TRBV13 to TRBJ2-7; 7 nucleotides agree with TRBD1. CDR3 length: 15 amino acids. Losses at the gene ends were 0 bases for V and 3 bases for J; bases not matched to a gene: 5. CDR1 PRHDT and CDR2 FYEKMQ come from the germline V gene (reference sequence). CDR3 residues: CASSLGGDSNYEQYF. DNA of the CDR3: TGTGCCAGCAGCTTAGGCGGGGACAGCAACTACGAGCAGTACTTC.

This clonotype showed up many times. V gene TRBV5-4 combines with J gene TRBJ2-1, with D perhaps matching TRBD2 (5 bases). CDR1 and CDR2 (germline): SGHNT, YYREEE (reference sequence). This CDR3 contains 14 residues. Trimming removed 0 bases at V and 7 bases at J, with 11 bases between. CDR3 sequence: CASSLESLANEQFF. The CDR3 DNA reads as TGTGCCAGCAGCTTGGAAAGTCTAGCAAATGAGCAGTTCTTC.

This chain joins TRBV20-1 and TRBJ1-3; tentative D call: TRBD1 (6 bases). In germline, CDR1 is DFQATT, CDR2 SNEGSKA (reference sequence). The V gene lost 4 bases and the J gene lost 3 bases, with 13 bases spanning the gap. The CDR3 totals 14 residues. CDR3 protein: CSAMVSGVGNTIYF. DNA of the CDR3: TGCAGTGCTATGGTCTCAGGGGTTGGAAACACCATATATTTT.